The 23 T cell receptor beta chains below come from one sample, sequenced in a study of T cells expressing NK-cell markers. From its re-call of the 5' RACE reads, TCRdb lists each CDR3 protein once, without DNA. This listing includes about 260,000 distinct CDR3 sequences. Sample: blood T cells: a sorted CD56 or NKG2C T cell subset, CD4+ or CD8+ T cells, or bulk PBMC T cells (not recorded which). The receptors originated from a man aged 18 to 30 in good health.

The V call is TRBV24-1, the J call TRBJ2-3; the D call from TCRdb, TRBD1, cannot be confirmed without DNA. This CDR3 comprises 16 residues. CDR1 KGHDR and CDR2 SFDVKD come from the germline V gene. CDR3 region: CATSDPRTASTDMQYF.

The V call is TRBV6-1, the J call TRBJ1-1. CDR3 length equals 15 residues. Looked up from germline, CDR1 is MNHNS and CDR2 is SASEGT. The CDR3: CASTHPPGRNTEAFF.

The chain has TRBV5-1 and TRBJ1-5. Per germline, CDR1 SGHRS and CDR2 YFSETQ. This CDR3 has 14 amino acids. The chain's CDR3 is CASSPGTAGQPQHF.

The chain is built from TRBV7-9 and TRBJ2-1; TCRdb gives TRBD1 as the D gene, but with no DNA this cannot be confirmed. The CDR3 is 15 residues long. CDR1 is SEHNR, CDR2 FQNEAQ, per germline (reference sequence). The CDR3 sequence is CASSFRGTGYNEQFF.

This chain links TRBV12-3 or TRBV12-4 with TRBJ1-1; TCRdb selects TRBD1, and the lack of DNA leaves this call unchecked. This CDR3 is 15 amino acids long. The chain's CDR3 is CASSLKGQMNTEAFF.

This sequence joins TRBV5-4 and TRBJ2-2; TCRdb's D call of TRBD1 is untestable without DNA. There are 16 residues in the CDR3. Germline V gene sequence: CDR1 SGHNT, CDR2 YYREEE (reference sequence). CDR3 in amino acids: CASSPGNNLNTGELFF.

V and J are TRBV7-3 and TRBJ2-1; TCRdb indicates TRBD2, and absent DNA this call remains unverified. Germline loops: CDR1 SGHTA, CDR2 FQGTGA. CDR3 length: 15 residues. CDR3 sequence: CASSLGLAEPNEQFF.

J is TRBJ2-7 and V is TRBV30; the D call from TCRdb, TRBD2, cannot be confirmed without DNA. The germline V gene has CDR1 GTSNPN and CDR2 SVGIG (reference sequence). CDR3 length equals 14 residues. CDR3 sequence reads: CAWSVQGTAYEQYF.

This chain uses TRBV18 with TRBJ2-5; without DNA, the TCRdb call of TRBD2 cannot be checked. Germline CDR1 and CDR2: KGHSH and LQKENI. The CDR3 sequence is 15 residues long. The CDR3 spells CASSPRERLQETQYF.

The V call is TRBV29-1, the J call TRBJ2-5; the D call of TRBD2 rests on TCRdb alone, since no DNA is present to check it. This CDR3 contains 15 residues. Germline CDR1 and CDR2: SQVTM and ANQGSEA. The CDR3 here is CSVLSVGPSGTAQYF.

This chain uses TRBV11-3 with TRBJ1-4; TCRdb selects TRBD1, and the lack of DNA leaves this call unchecked. The length of the CDR3 is 15 residues. CDR1 is SGHNT and CDR2 is YENEEA in the germline V gene. The CDR3 sequence: CASSPAGRGGEKLFF. The full variable domain, with the rest looked up from reference TRBV11-3 and TRBJ1-4, is EAGVVQSPRYKIIEKKQPVAFWCNPISGHNTLYWYLQNLGQGPELLIRYENEEAVDDSQLPKDRFSAERLKGVDSTLKIQPAELGDSAVYLCASSPAGRGGEKLFFGSGTQLSVL.

The chain is built from TRBV15 and TRBJ1-5; TCRdb reports TRBD1, a call that lacks DNA to check it against. Germline lookup yields CDR1 LNHNV and CDR2 YYDKDF (reference sequence). The CDR3 runs 15 residues. The CDR3 sequence is CATSRTGQGEGTQHF.

The J gene is TRBJ2-2, the V gene TRBV30; lacking DNA, the TRBD2 call made by TCRdb goes unchecked. The CDR3 is 17 amino acids. Germline-derived CDR1 and CDR2 are GTSNPN and SVGIG (reference sequence). The CDR3 is CAWREFASGKNTGELFF.

The J gene is TRBJ2-5, the V gene TRBV10-3. This CDR3 spans 12 amino acids. Germline V lookup: CDR1 ENHRY, CDR2 SYGVKD. Here the CDR3 reads CAISGVLETQYF.

This chain joins TRBV19 and TRBJ2-1; TCRdb designates TRBD2, a call that cannot be tested without DNA. CDR1 is LNHDA, CDR2 SQIVND, per germline (reference sequence). This CDR3 has 15 residues. The CDR3 loop is CASSQLAGGRNEQFF.

CDR3 sequence: CASSLVTGPSPLEQYF. This chain joins TRBV7-2 and TRBJ2-7; TCRdb selects TRBD2, and the lack of DNA leaves this call unchecked. This CDR3 is built from 16 residues. CDR1 is SGHTA, CDR2 FQGNSA, per germline.

The chain links TRBV20-1 to TRBJ1-1; the TRBD1 assignment by TCRdb is unverifiable without DNA. Germline lookup yields CDR1 DFQATT and CDR2 SNEGSKA (reference sequence). This CDR3 is built from 14 residues. CDR3 protein: CSAQQGAGGTEAFF.

This rearrangement joins TRBV12-3 or TRBV12-4 to TRBJ2-2; checking the TCRdb D call of TRBD1 is not possible without DNA. The CDR3 loop spans 16 amino acids. CDR3 protein: CASSTAGGMNTGELFF.

The CDR3 sequence: CASSQGGVGYEQYF. The V call is TRBV4-2, the J call TRBJ2-7. The V gene's germline CDR1 is LGHNA and CDR2 YNFKEQ. The CDR3 consists of 14 residues.

The rearrangement uses TRBV18 and TRBJ1-2; checking the TCRdb D call of TRBD1 is not possible without DNA. Germline V CDR1 and CDR2: KGHSH, LQKENI. CDR3 length equals 15 residues. The chain's CDR3 is CASSPPNRTVYGYTF.

The chain couples TRBV6-5 to TRBJ1-1; there is no DNA to check the TCRdb D call of TRBD1. The CDR3 has 14 amino acids. Germline CDR1 is MNHEY and CDR2 is SVGAGI. The CDR3 here is CASRIRGWDTEAFF.

The rearrangement joins TRBV19 to TRBJ2-7; TCRdb lists TRBD1, though no DNA is available to test this call. Germline values: CDR1 LNHDA, CDR2 SQIVND (reference sequence). This CDR3 contains 15 residues. The CDR3 is CASSIDLGQGAEQYF.

The chain carries TRBV10-3 and TRBJ2-7; TCRdb selects TRBD1, and the lack of DNA leaves this call unchecked. Germline V CDR1 and CDR2: ENHRY, SYGVKD. There are 13 residues in the CDR3. The CDR3: CAISRTGPYEQYF.